Each of the 3 T cell receptor beta chains below was sequenced from the same sample in a study of shared clonotypes between healthy human individuals. This table comes from immunoSEQ multiplex PCR, and its TCRdb copy is limited to in-frame clones, with some not included. The table records some 980,000 clones, over 60% of them present only once. The material sequenced was memory CD4+ T cells sorted from blood. Subset: CD45RA-negative fraction. These receptors originate from a man aged 18 to 29 in good health.

The rearrangement joins TRBV2 to TRBJ1-6, with D perhaps matching TRBD1 (6 bases). V shed 6 bases and J shed 8 bases, with 8 bases lying between them. The CDR3 is 12 residues long. Germline loops: CDR1 SNHLY, CDR2 FYNNEI. CDR3 amino acids: CASRDRYSPLHF. The CDR3 nucleotides are TGTGCCAGCAGGGACAGATATTCACCCCTCCACTTT. The entire variable domain, with the rest obtained from reference TRBV2 and TRBJ1-6, is as follows: EPEVTQTPSHQVTQMGQEVILRCVPISNHLYFYWYRQILGQKVEFLVSFYNNEISEKSEIFDDQFSVERPDGSNFTLKIRSTKLEDSAMYFCASRDRYSPLHFGNGTRLTVT.

The chain uses TRBV7-9 and TRBJ2-7; no clear D. This CDR3 is built from 14 residues. With 5 bases removed from V and 0 bases from J, the gap between germline ends came to 11 bases. Germline V CDR1 and CDR2: SEHNR, FQNEAQ (reference sequence). The CDR3 region is CASSVDWNSYEQYF. The CDR3 region has the DNA TGTGCCAGCAGCGTCGACTGGAACTCCTACGAGCAGTACTTC.

V and J are TRBV6-5 and TRBJ2-5; 7 bases align to TRBD1. The assigned J gene may be wrong: the sequence end matches TRBJ2-7 better. In germline, CDR1 is MNHEY, CDR2 SVGAGI. The CDR3 sequence is 13 residues long. CDR3 sequence: CASSRTGVYEQYF. CDR3 in DNA: TGTGCCAGCAGTAGGACAGGAGTATACGAGCAGTACTTC.